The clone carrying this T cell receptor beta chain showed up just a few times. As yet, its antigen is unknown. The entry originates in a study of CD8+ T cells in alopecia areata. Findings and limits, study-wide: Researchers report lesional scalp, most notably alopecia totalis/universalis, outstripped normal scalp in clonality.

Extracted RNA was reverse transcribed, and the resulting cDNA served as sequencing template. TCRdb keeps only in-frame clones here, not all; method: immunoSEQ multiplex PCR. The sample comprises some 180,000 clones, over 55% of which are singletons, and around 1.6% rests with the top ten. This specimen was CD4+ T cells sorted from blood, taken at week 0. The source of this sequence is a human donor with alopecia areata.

CDR3 DNA: TGTGCCAGTAGCGTCGGGGTAAGATCTGGAAACACCATATATTTT. Protein sequence: CASSVGVRSGNTIYF. The chain carries TRBV19 and TRBJ1-3, with D unclear. With 6 bases removed from V and 1 base from J, the gap between germline ends came to 13 bases. Germline CDR1 and CDR2: LNHDA and SQIVND (reference sequence). CDR3 length equals 15 residues.